A selection of T cell receptor beta chains follows, all from one sample in a study of blood T cell repertoires in COVID-19. The method was immunoSEQ multiplex PCR; TCRdb's version includes in-frame clones alone and lacks a portion of them. This table holds roughly 180,000 clones, approximately 90% found once. Material: peripheral blood. These receptors all come from a man younger than 30 with acute or convalescent COVID-19. CDR3s include the opening cysteine and the closing phenylalanine or tryptophan. The D gene is left open where the match is weak. Some rows mark clone size as missing; the rest say once, few, many or name a class of expanded clone.

TRBV11-2	TRBJ1-2	TRBD1	.	TGTGCCAGCAGCCGAGGAAGGACAGGGGACTATGGCTACACCTTC	CASSRGRTGDYGYTF
TRBV19	TRBJ2-1	TRBD2	.	TGTGCCAGTAGTATAACTAGCGGGGGGGCTCGGGACTACAATGAGCAGTTCTTC	CASSITSGGARDYNEQFF
TRBV6-5	TRBJ1-6	TRBD1	few	TGTGCCAGCACATCCGGGACAGGAGGGTATTCAGCCCTCCACTTT	CASTSGTGGYSALHF
TRBV27	TRBJ1-5	.	few	TGTGCCAGCAGTTTTATGTATAGCAATCAGCCCCAGCATTTT	CASSFMYSNQPQHF
TRBV29-1	TRBJ1-5	TRBD1	.	TGCAGCGTCGCGCCCGGGACAGGGGCCGATCAGCCCCAGCATTTT	CSVAPGTGADQPQHF
TRBV23-1	TRBJ2-3	TRBD1	.	TGCGCCAGCAGTCACCAATCAAATCCAGACCCGGGACAGAGCACAGATACGCAGTATTTT	CASSHQSNPDPGQSTDTQYF
TRBV9	TRBJ2-5	.	.	TGTGCCAGCAGCGCTGTCCCTAAGGGGGGGATGCTAGGTGAGACCCAGTACTTC	CASSAVPKGGMLGETQYF
TRBV2	TRBJ1-2	TRBD1	.	TGTGCCAGCAGTGTTGGGACAGCTAACTATGGCTACACCTTC	CASSVGTANYGYTF
TRBV2	TRBJ2-5	TRBD1	.	TGTGCCAGCAGGGGTTTCGGACAGGGATCATCGGAGACCCAGTACTTC	CASRGFGQGSSETQYF
TRBV14	TRBJ2-3	.	.	TGTGCCAGCAGCCAAGACCGCGGGCGGGCGGATACGCAGTATTTT	CASSQDRGRADTQYF
TRBV12-5	TRBJ1-6	TRBD1	.	TGTGCTAGTGGTTTGAAAATTGGACAGGGGATGAATTCACCCCTCCACTTT	CASGLKIGQGMNSPLHF
TRBV18	TRBJ1-1	.	.	TGTGCCAGCTCACCACCTCTACAGGGCGCGGACACTGAAGCTTTCTTT	CASSPPLQGADTEAFF
TRBV18	TRBJ2-5	TRBD1	few	TGTGCCAGCTCACCCGGGACAGTCCGAGAGACCCAGTACTTC	CASSPGTVRETQYF
TRBV7-3	TRBJ2-3	TRBD2	.	TGTGCCAGCAGCTTGGGGACTAGCGGGGTTTCGAGAGATACGCAGTATTTT	CASSLGTSGVSRDTQYF
TRBV2	TRBJ2-2	TRBD2	few	TGTGCCAGCAACCGGGACTACAACACCGGGGAGCTGTTTTTT	CASNRDYNTGELFF
TRBV19	TRBJ2-5	TRBD1	.	TGTGCCAGTAGTAGGACAGGGGTCGAGGGGACCCAGTACTTC	CASSRTGVEGTQYF
TRBV11-3	TRBJ2-5	.	once	TGTGCCAGCAGCTCCTCGTCGACCCCCGGGGAGACCCAGTACTTC	CASSSSSTPGETQYF
TRBV19	TRBJ1-2	TRBD1	.	TGTGCCAGTAGTATAACAACAGGGGTCTATGGCTACACCTTC	CASSITTGVYGYTF
TRBV30	TRBJ2-6	.	.	TGTGCCTGGAGCCCCGATACAGGGACCGGGGCCAACGTCCTGACTTTC	CAWSPDTGTGANVLTF
TRBV7-3	TRBJ2-5	TRBD1	.	TGTGCCAGCAGCTTGGGGACAGGGGGCAGGGAGACCCAGTACTTC	CASSLGTGGRETQYF
TRBV5-1	TRBJ1-1	.	.	TGCGCCAGCACCCACGGTCCGGGGAACACTGAAGCTTTCTTT	CASTHGPGNTEAFF
TRBV29-1	TRBJ2-5	.	.	TGCAGCGTTGAACCGGGGCAAGAGACCCAGTACTTC	CSVEPGQETQYF
TRBV27	TRBJ1-3	.	.	TGTGCCAGCAGTTCCCGGTACTCTGGAAACACCATATATTTT	CASSSRYSGNTIYF
TRBV7-9	TRBJ1-4	TRBD1	.	TGTGCCAGCAGCCCCCGACAGGGGGTTAGAGAAAAACTGTTTTTT	CASSPRQGVREKLFF
TRBV3-1/TRBV3-2	TRBJ2-6	TRBD1	.	TGTGCCAGCAGCCTCCGGACAGGGGGCAGGGCTGGGGCCAACGTCCTGACTTTC	CASSLRTGGRAGANVLTF
TRBV30	TRBJ2-2	.	.	TGTGCCTGGAGTCGCGGGGAAGGTACCGGGGAGCTGTTTTTT	CAWSRGEGTGELFF
TRBV6-5	TRBJ1-3	.	.	TGTGCCAGCAGTTACCTAGACGGAAACACCATATATTTT	CASSYLDGNTIYF
TRBV2	TRBJ1-5	.	.	TGTGCCAGCAGAACAGGGTTCAGCAATCAGCCCCAGCATTTT	CASRTGFSNQPQHF
TRBV30	TRBJ1-4	.	.	TGTGCCTGGAGTCGGGGGGCTAATGAAAAACTGTTTTTT	CAWSRGANEKLFF
TRBV15	TRBJ1-2	TRBD1	.	TGTGCCACCCGGGGGACGACAGGGGCATATGGCTACACCTTC	CATRGTTGAYGYTF
TRBV27	TRBJ1-5	.	.	TGTGCCAGCAGTCCCGACGGGAGACAGCCCCAGCATTTT	CASSPDGRQPQHF
TRBV5-1	TRBJ1-2	TRBD1	few	TGCGCCAGCAGCTCCGGGACAGGGACCCGATCAAACTATGGCTACACCTTC	CASSSGTGTRSNYGYTF
TRBV7-9	TRBJ1-1	.	.	TGTGCCAGCAGCCCGAACCGGGACACCACGACGAACACTGAAGCTTTCTTT	CASSPNRDTTTNTEAFF
TRBV5-1	TRBJ2-1	.	.	TGCGCCAGCAGCTTGGCCGACGGGGGTGAGCAGTTCTTC	CASSLADGGEQFF
TRBV7-8	TRBJ1-2	.	.	TGTGCCAGCAGCTTAGATTATGGCAGGGTTGGACGTGGCTACACCTTC	CASSLDYGRVGRGYTF
TRBV5-1	TRBJ1-4	.	few	TGCGCCAGCAGCTTGTCTTTTATCAGCGTAAACGCCAATGAAAAACTGTTTTTT	CASSLSFISVNANEKLFF
TRBV15	TRBJ2-5	TRBD2	.	TGTGCCACCAGCAGAGACGGGCGGGGGGGCATGGAGACCCAGTACTTC	CATSRDGRGGMETQYF
TRBV10-3	TRBJ1-2	TRBD1	.	TGTGCCATCAGTGACCTGGGACAGGGGGCTTTTGGCTACACCTTC	CAISDLGQGAFGYTF
TRBV9	TRBJ1-2	TRBD1	.	TGTGCCAGCAGCGGATCGACAGGGCCCTTTGGCTACACCTTC	CASSGSTGPFGYTF
TRBV7-2	TRBJ1-6	.	.	TGTGCCAGCAGCTCAAGACTGGAATCACCCCTCCACTTT	CASSSRLESPLHF
TRBV3-1/TRBV3-2	TRBJ1-6	.	once	TGTGCCAGCAGACAGGAGACTGTATATCATTCACCCCTCCACTTT	CASRQETVYHSPLHF
TRBV7-3	TRBJ1-1	.	.	TGTGCCAGCAGTTTGTGGGGCAACACTGAAGCTTTCTTT	CASSLWGNTEAFF